A single sample gave rise to the 19 T cell receptor beta chains below, sequenced in a study of blood T cell repertoires in COVID-19. The protocol was immunoSEQ multiplex PCR, while the TCRdb copy is restricted to in-frame clones and leaves out a portion. The sample records about 66,000 clones, 82% being singletons. Sequenced material: peripheral blood. The receptors were sampled from a man aged 60 to 69 with acute or convalescent COVID-19.

The chain joins TRBV30 to TRBJ1-6; D gene uncertain. V shed 4 bases and J shed 6 bases, with 13 bases lying between them. CDR1 GTSNPN and CDR2 SVGIG come from the germline V gene (reference sequence). CDR3 length: 14 amino acids. The CDR3 here is CAWTGRAGNSPLHF. CDR3 in DNA: TGTGCCTGGACGGGGAGGGCAGGTAATTCACCCCTCCACTTT.

The V gene is TRBV30, the J gene TRBJ1-1; D gene uncertain. The germline V gene encodes CDR1 GTSNPN and CDR2 SVGIG (reference sequence). The CDR3 sequence is 13 residues long. The V end lost 2 bases, the J end lost 3 bases, and 10 bases lay between the germline ends. The chain's CDR3 is CAWSSGIHTEAFF. Written as DNA, the CDR3 is TGTGCCTGGAGTTCCGGGATTCACACTGAAGCTTTCTTT.

The chain combines TRBV19 with TRBJ2-1, with D possibly TRBD1 on 6 matching bases. CDR3 length: 14 residues. In germline, CDR1 is LNHDA, CDR2 SQIVND (reference sequence). CDR3: CASSSPLRGYEQFF. CDR3 DNA sequence: TGTGCTTCCAGTAGCCCCCTCAGGGGATATGAGCAGTTCTTC.

This clone was seen more than once but under ten times. The chain employs TRBV30 and TRBJ1-1; D gene unclear. The V gene lost 1 base and the J gene lost 4 bases, with 10 bases spanning the gap. This CDR3 spans 13 amino acids. The V gene's germline CDR1 is GTSNPN and CDR2 SVGIG (reference sequence). For the CDR3, the DNA is TGTGCCTGGAGTGGCACGGGTCGCACTGAAGCTTTCTTT. The encoded protein is CAWSGTGRTEAFF.

This chain's CDR3 is CATGRTGGDQETQYF. The CDR3 DNA reads as TGTGCCACCGGTCGGACAGGGGGGGACCAAGAGACCCAGTACTTC. The V and J genes are TRBV24-1 and TRBJ2-5; 10 nucleotides line up with TRBD1. Germline V lookup: CDR1 KGHDR, CDR2 SFDVKD. There are 15 residues in the CDR3. V trimming: 9 bases; J trimming: 0 bases; junction bases outside the gene matches: 6.

This clone showed up just a few times. The chain joins TRBV6-6 to TRBJ2-1; the D gene is possibly TRBD1 (6 bases). CDR3 length: 15 amino acids. Trimming removed 3 bases from V and 6 bases from J, with 15 bases in between. Germline CDR1 reads MNHNY; CDR2 reads SVGAGI (reference sequence). The CDR3 region is CASSYPGAAGNEQFF. The CDR3 DNA follows: TGTGCCAGCAGTTATCCAGGGGCGGCGGGCAATGAGCAGTTCTTC.

The V gene is TRBV20-1, the J gene TRBJ1-4; D uncertain. The V end lost 3 bases, the J end lost 4 bases, and 3 bases lay between the germline ends. CDR3 length: 11 amino acids. Per the germline V gene, CDR1 is DFQATT and CDR2 is SNEGSKA (reference sequence). This chain's CDR3 is CSASFNEKLFF. The CDR3 DNA reads TGCAGTGCTAGCTTTAATGAAAAACTGTTTTTT.

The V call is TRBV5-1, the J call TRBJ2-5; D ambiguous. Germline values: CDR1 SGHRS, CDR2 YFSETQ. Trimming took 0 bases from V and 2 from J, leaving 11 bases between them. The CDR3 has 15 amino acids. CDR3: CASSLAQPIQETQYF. DNA for the CDR3: TGCGCCAGCAGCTTGGCACAGCCGATACAAGAGACCCAGTACTTC.

This clone was seen once. The CDR3 DNA sequence: TGCGCCAGCAGCACAAGGGACAGGGAAAAGTCGACCCAGTACTTC. Translating it yields CASSTRDREKSTQYF. The chain joins TRBV5-1 to TRBJ2-5, with TRBD1 matching 9 bases. This CDR3 contains 15 residues. Germline CDR1 and CDR2: SGHRS and YFSETQ. Unmatched junction bases numbered 11, after V lost 4 bases and J lost 7 bases.

This clone was seen just once. The chain uses TRBV27 and TRBJ1-2; D is unclear. CDR3 length: 13 residues. Trimming pared 4 bases from V and 2 bases from J, leaving 8 bases between. Germline CDR1 is MNHEY and CDR2 is SMNVEV (reference sequence). The CDR3 here is CASSSRPNYGYTF. In nucleotides, the CDR3 is TGTGCCAGCAGTTCGAGGCCCAACTATGGCTACACCTTC.

The J gene is TRBJ2-3, the V gene TRBV27, with TRBD2 identical over 8 bases. This CDR3 has 15 residues. Germline loops: CDR1 MNHEY, CDR2 SMNVEV (reference sequence). J gave up 3 bases and V 10 bases, and 12 bases lay outside the gene matches. CDR3 protein: CATQRRGAPTDTQYF. The CDR3 DNA reads TGTGCCACCCAACGGCGGGGGGCGCCGACAGATACGCAGTATTTT.

This rearrangement joins TRBV27 to TRBJ2-2; 7 nucleotides agree with TRBD2. V shed 5 bases and J 4 bases; nucleotides not matched to a gene: 10. Germline V lookup: CDR1 MNHEY, CDR2 SMNVEV (reference sequence). The CDR3 totals 16 residues. CDR3 nucleotides: TGTGCCAGCAGTACCCGGGAGCGGGGCCTCACCGGGGAGCTGTTTTTT. The encoded protein is CASSTRERGLTGELFF.

This clone has only a few counts. J is TRBJ2-7 and V is TRBV15; 11 nucleotides match TRBD1. The junction had 9 bases not matched to a gene; V was cut back by 5 bases and J by 6 bases. Germline lookup yields CDR1 LNHNV and CDR2 YYDKDF (reference sequence). The CDR3 extends over 15 amino acids. CDR3 coding DNA: TGTGCCACCAGCGGGTTGGGACAGGGGGTCGGCGAGCAGTACTTC. It encodes CATSGLGQGVGEQYF.

V is TRBV14 and J is TRBJ1-6; a possible D gene is TRBD1 (6 bases). V was clipped by 3 bases and J by 0 bases, with 12 bases between them. The CDR3 is 17 amino acids. Germline-derived CDR1 and CDR2 are SGHDN and FVKESK. CDR3 loop: CASSQTGSGSYNSPLHF. DNA of the CDR3: TGTGCCAGCAGCCAGACAGGTTCGGGCTCCTATAATTCACCCCTCCACTTT.

The CDR3 sequence is CASSQEGATEAFF. The CDR3, as DNA: TGCGCCAGCAGCCAAGAGGGGGCGACTGAAGCTTTCTTT. The chain combines TRBV4-3 with TRBJ1-1, with D possibly TRBD1 on 6 matching bases. Trimming removed 0 bases at V and 5 bases at J, with 7 bases between. The CDR3 extends over 13 amino acids. Germline V gene sequence: CDR1 LGHNA, CDR2 YSLEER.

This clone was seen a handful of times. V usage is TRBV19 and J usage is TRBJ1-5; D might be TRBD1 (6 bases). Germline CDR1 is LNHDA and CDR2 is SQIVND (reference sequence). The CDR3 consists of 16 residues. V was trimmed by 6 bases and J by 6 bases, leaving 21 bases between them. CDR3 nucleotides: TGTGCCAGTAGCCCAACCACAGGGCGCAGAGGTCAGCCCCAGCATTTT. Its translation is CASSPTTGRRGQPQHF.

This clone was observed a handful of times. The rearrangement joins TRBV29-1 to TRBJ2-5, with D tentatively TRBD1 (6 bases). Germline CDR1 SQVTM, CDR2 ANQGSEA. This CDR3 comprises 12 residues. Trimming left V 7 bases short and J 2 bases short, with 11 bases between. The CDR3: CSGGQGQETQYF. The CDR3 DNA follows: TGCAGCGGGGGGCAGGGTCAAGAGACCCAGTACTTC.

The rearrangement links TRBV29-1 to TRBJ1-2; 8 positions match TRBD1. V shed 6 bases and J 7 bases; nucleotides not matched to a gene: 7. CDR3 length equals 12 residues. CDR1 is SQVTM and CDR2 is ANQGSEA in the germline V gene. Written as DNA, the CDR3 is TGCAGCGTAGTGGGGACAGGTTTTGGCTACACCTTC. This encodes CSVVGTGFGYTF.

This clone was seen a single time. This sequence joins TRBV5-4 and TRBJ2-2; D perhaps matches TRBD2 (6 bases). CDR3 length equals 14 residues. Looked up from germline, CDR1 is SGHNT and CDR2 is YYREEE (reference sequence). Trimming pared 6 bases from V and 5 bases from J, leaving 14 bases between. In nucleotides, the CDR3 is TGTGCCAGCAAGTTGTTTGGGGGGACCGGGGAGCTGTTTTTT. It translates to CASKLFGGTGELFF.